The 10 T cell receptor beta chains presented below share a single source sample, sequenced in a study of beta chain features in type 1 diabetes. Study-level points and caveats: Among patients with Type 1 diabetes, TCRB CDR3s were moderately but significantly shorter in every one of the four CD4+ subsets.

Every bit of the isolated RNA underwent reverse transcription, so sequencing read expressed TCRB transcripts. Sequenced by immunoSEQ multiplex PCR; TCRdb stores in-frame clones only, minus some. The data hold approximately 70,000 clones, with nearly 50% observed a single time. Antigens for these TCRs are unknown. What was sequenced was central memory CD4+ T cells from blood. Receptors originate from a man younger than 40 with type 1 diabetes.

The V gene is TRBV7-8, the J gene TRBJ1-1; 7 nucleotides match TRBD1. V lost 5 bases, J lost 1 base, and 4 bases stayed unmatched. Looked up from germline, CDR1 is SGHVS and CDR2 is FQNEAQ. The CDR3 length is 14 residues. The CDR3 sequence is CASSRRDRNTEAFF. The CDR3 nucleotides read TGTGCCAGCAGCCGCCGGGACAGGAACACTGAAGCTTTCTTT. Supplemented by reference TRBV7-8 and TRBJ1-1, the full variable domain reads GAGVSQSPRYKVAKRGQDVALRCDPISGHVSLFWYQQALGQGPEFLTYFQNEAQLDKSGLPSDRFFAERPEGSVSTLKIQRTQQEDSAVYLCASSRRDRNTEAFFGQGTRLTVV.

The V call is TRBV25-1, the J call TRBJ1-2; 7 bases are a match to TRBD1. V shed 1 base, J shed 0 bases, and the junction held 2 bases outside the gene matches. The germline V gene encodes CDR1 MGHDK and CDR2 SYGVNS. The CDR3 has 15 amino acids. Here the CDR3 reads CASSESGTANYGYTF. Written as DNA, the CDR3 is TGTGCCAGCAGTGAATCGGGGACAGCTAACTATGGCTACACCTTC.

This clone came up a few times. The chain employs TRBV27 and TRBJ2-7; 9 bases line up with TRBD1. The CDR3 covers 14 residues. In germline, CDR1 is MNHEY, CDR2 SMNVEV (reference sequence). Germline trimming cut 5 bases from V and 2 bases from J; bases unmatched to any gene: 4. Here the CDR3 DNA reads TGTGCCAGCAGTCCCGGACAGGGGACCTACGAGCAGTACTTC. This codes for CASSPGQGTYEQYF.

The chain joins TRBV10-3 to TRBJ1-2, with a possible D match to TRBD1 (5 bases). There are 13 residues in the CDR3. Germline V gene sequence: CDR1 ENHRY, CDR2 SYGVKD. Between the trimmed V and J ends, which lost 9 bases and 5 bases, there was a span of 16 bases. CDR3 region: CAITVDSRYGYTF. The CDR3, as DNA: TGTGCCATAACTGTTGACAGCCGATATGGCTACACCTTC.

The rearrangement joins TRBV4-1 to TRBJ1-5; 10 bases fit TRBD1. Trimming at V came to 1 base and at J to 4 bases, leaving 1 base not matched to a gene. In germline, CDR1 is MGHRA, CDR2 YSYEKL. This CDR3 region has 15 residues. The CDR3, as DNA: TGCGCCAGCAGCCAAGGACAGGGGGCGAATCAGCCCCAGCATTTT. Amino acids: CASSQGQGANQPQHF.

This clone came up once. This sequence joins TRBV5-1 and TRBJ2-3, with D maybe TRBD2 (6 bases). The CDR3 has 14 residues. V lost 4 bases and J 2 bases, leaving 11 bases between the germline ends. Germline CDR1 reads SGHRS; CDR2 reads YFSETQ. The CDR3 protein is CASSTGSHTDTQYF. The DNA of the CDR3 is TGCGCCAGCAGCACCGGGAGTCACACAGATACGCAGTATTTT. The entire variable domain, with the rest obtained from reference TRBV5-1 and TRBJ2-3, is as follows: KAGVTQTPRYLIKTRGQQVTLSCSPISGHRSVSWYQQTPGQGLQFLFEYFSETQRNKGNFPGRFSGRQFSNSRSEMNVSTLELGDSALYLCASSTGSHTDTQYFGPGTRLTVL.

Here the CDR3 DNA reads TGCGCCAGCAGTAACCCACAGCTTAATTCACCCCTCCACTTT. Translation gives CASSNPQLNSPLHF. The V and J genes are TRBV5-1 and TRBJ1-6; D ambiguous. Germline V gene sequence: CDR1 SGHRS, CDR2 YFSETQ. The CDR3 has 14 residues. V was trimmed by 5 bases and J by 6 bases, leaving 12 bases between them.

The chain joins TRBV23-1 to TRBJ1-2, with TRBD1 identical over 9 bases. TRBV23-1 is designated an ORF whose function remains uncertain. There are 15 residues in the CDR3. V shed 8 bases and J 2 bases; nucleotides not matched to a gene: 9. The CDR3 loop reads CASPSIGQGNYGYTF. The DNA of the CDR3 is TGCGCCAGCCCCTCCATTGGACAGGGGAACTATGGCTACACCTTC.

This chain connects TRBV19 to TRBJ2-1; a weak D match, TRBD1 (6 bases). CDR1 is LNHDA and CDR2 is SQIVND in the germline V gene (reference sequence). CDR3 length: 20 residues. V shed 3 bases and J shed 0 bases, with 24 bases lying between them. CDR3: CASSIWAGEGVSSSYNEQFF. The CDR3 DNA follows: TGTGCCAGTAGTATTTGGGCCGGTGAGGGGGTCAGTTCCTCCTACAATGAGCAGTTCTTC.

The genes are TRBV7-2 and TRBJ2-5, with 8 bases fitting TRBD1. Germline values: CDR1 SGHTA, CDR2 FQGNSA. The CDR3 sequence is 15 residues long. V shed 0 bases, J shed 6 bases, and the junction held 6 bases outside the gene matches. The CDR3 spells CASSLASGQGQTQYF. Here the CDR3 DNA reads TGTGCCAGCAGCTTAGCGAGCGGACAGGGACAGACCCAGTACTTC.